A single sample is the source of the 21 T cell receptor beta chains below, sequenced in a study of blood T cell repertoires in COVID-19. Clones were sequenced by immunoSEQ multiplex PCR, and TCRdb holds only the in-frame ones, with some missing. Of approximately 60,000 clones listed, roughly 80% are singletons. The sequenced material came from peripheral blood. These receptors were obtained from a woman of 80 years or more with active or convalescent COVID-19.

The CDR3 DNA follows: TGCAGCGTTACTAGCGGGGGCCTCAGGGGGGAGACCCAGTACTTC. It specifies CSVTSGGLRGETQYF. The chain is built from TRBV29-1 and TRBJ2-5, with 11 bases that match TRBD2. The germline V gene encodes CDR1 SQVTM and CDR2 ANQGSEA. V shed 5 bases, J shed 5 bases, and the junction held 10 bases outside the gene matches. This CDR3 region has 15 residues.

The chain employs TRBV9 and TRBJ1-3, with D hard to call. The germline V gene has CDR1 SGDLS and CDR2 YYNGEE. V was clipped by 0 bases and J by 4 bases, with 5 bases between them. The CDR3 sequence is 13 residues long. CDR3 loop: CASSVEQGNTIYF. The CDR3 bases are TGTGCCAGCAGCGTAGAACAAGGAAACACCATATATTTT.

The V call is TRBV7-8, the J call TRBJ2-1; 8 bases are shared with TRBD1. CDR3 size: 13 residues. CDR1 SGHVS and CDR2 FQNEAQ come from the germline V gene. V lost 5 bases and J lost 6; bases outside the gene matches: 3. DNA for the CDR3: TGTGCCAGCAGCCGGGGACAGGTCAATGAGCAGTTCTTC. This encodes CASSRGQVNEQFF.

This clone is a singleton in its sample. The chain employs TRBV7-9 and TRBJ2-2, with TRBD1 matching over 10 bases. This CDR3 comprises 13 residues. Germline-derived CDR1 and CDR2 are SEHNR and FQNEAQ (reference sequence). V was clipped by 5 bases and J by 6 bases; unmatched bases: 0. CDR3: CASSGQGAGELFF. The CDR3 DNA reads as TGTGCCAGCAGCGGACAGGGGGCCGGGGAGCTGTTTTTT.

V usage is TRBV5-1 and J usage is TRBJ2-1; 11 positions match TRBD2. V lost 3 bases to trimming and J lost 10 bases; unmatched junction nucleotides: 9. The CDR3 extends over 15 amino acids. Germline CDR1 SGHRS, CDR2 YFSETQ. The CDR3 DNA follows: TGCGCCAGCAGCTCGGGGGCTAGCGGGGGGCTAGAGCAGTTCTTC. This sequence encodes CASSSGASGGLEQFF.

CDR3 residues: CASSLENPRVDGYTF. As DNA, the CDR3 is TGCGCCAGCAGCTTGGAAAACCCGCGGGTCGATGGCTACACCTTC. This rearrangement joins TRBV5-1 to TRBJ1-2, with D unresolved. V lost 0 bases, J lost 6 bases, and 15 bases lay in between. Germline CDR1 SGHRS, CDR2 YFSETQ. The CDR3 runs to 15 residues. The full variable domain, with the rest looked up from reference TRBV5-1 and TRBJ1-2, is KAGVTQTPRYLIKTRGQQVTLSCSPISGHRSVSWYQQTPGQGLQFLFEYFSETQRNKGNFPGRFSGRQFSNSRSEMNVSTLELGDSALYLCASSLENPRVDGYTFGSGTRLTVV.

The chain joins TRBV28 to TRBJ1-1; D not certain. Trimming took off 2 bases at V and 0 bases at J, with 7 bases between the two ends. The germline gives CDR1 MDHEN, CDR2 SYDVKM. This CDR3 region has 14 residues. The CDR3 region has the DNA TGTGCCAGCAGTTTAGCGGGGATGAACACTGAAGCTTTCTTT. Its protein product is CASSLAGMNTEAFF.

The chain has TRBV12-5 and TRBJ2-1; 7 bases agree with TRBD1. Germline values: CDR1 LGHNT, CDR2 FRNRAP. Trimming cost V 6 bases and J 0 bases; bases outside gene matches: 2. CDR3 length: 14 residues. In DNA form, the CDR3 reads TGTGCTAGTGGGGGACAGAGCTCCTACAATGAGCAGTTCTTC. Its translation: CASGGQSSYNEQFF.

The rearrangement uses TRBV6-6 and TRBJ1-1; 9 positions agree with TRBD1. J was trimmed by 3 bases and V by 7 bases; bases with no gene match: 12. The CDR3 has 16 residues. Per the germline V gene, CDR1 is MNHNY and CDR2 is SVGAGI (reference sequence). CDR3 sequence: CASTRSPGQGDTEAFF. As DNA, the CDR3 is TGTGCCAGCACCCGAAGTCCGGGACAGGGAGACACTGAAGCTTTCTTT.

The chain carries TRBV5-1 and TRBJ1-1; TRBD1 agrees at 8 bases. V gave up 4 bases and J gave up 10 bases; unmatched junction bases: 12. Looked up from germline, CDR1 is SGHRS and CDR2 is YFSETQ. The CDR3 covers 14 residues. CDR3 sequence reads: CASSGTGTGLSAFF. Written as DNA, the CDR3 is TGCGCCAGCAGCGGCACCGGGACAGGACTATCAGCTTTCTTT. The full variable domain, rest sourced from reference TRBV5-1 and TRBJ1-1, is KAGVTQTPRYLIKTRGQQVTLSCSPISGHRSVSWYQQTPGQGLQFLFEYFSETQRNKGNFPGRFSGRQFSNSRSEMNVSTLELGDSALYLCASSGTGTGLSAFFGQGTRLTVV.

CDR3 residues: CASSGGQVTLVEPQHF. The CDR3 DNA follows: TGTGCCAGCAGTGGGGGACAGGTTACCCTCGTTGAGCCCCAGCATTTT. This sequence joins TRBV6-1 and TRBJ1-5; 8 nucleotides match TRBD1. J was trimmed by 8 bases and V by 4 bases; bases with no gene match: 13. The CDR3 totals 16 residues. Germline values: CDR1 MNHNS, CDR2 SASEGT.

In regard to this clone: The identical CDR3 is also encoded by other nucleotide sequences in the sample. The CDR3 protein is CASSPGQGNSPLHF. The CDR3 coding sequence is TGCGCCAGCAGCCCGGGACAGGGTAATTCACCCCTCCACTTT. This rearrangement joins TRBV5-1 to TRBJ1-6; TRBD1 matches 9 bases. V gave up 4 bases and J gave up 6 bases; unmatched junction bases: 2. The length of the CDR3 is 14 residues. Germline loops: CDR1 SGHRS, CDR2 YFSETQ.

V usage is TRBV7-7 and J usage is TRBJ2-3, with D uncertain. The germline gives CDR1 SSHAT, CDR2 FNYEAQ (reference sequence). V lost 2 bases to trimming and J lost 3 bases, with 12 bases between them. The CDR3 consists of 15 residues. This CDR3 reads CASSLLTQATDTQYF. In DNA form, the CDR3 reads TGTGCCAGCAGCTTACTGACGCAGGCGACAGATACGCAGTATTTT.

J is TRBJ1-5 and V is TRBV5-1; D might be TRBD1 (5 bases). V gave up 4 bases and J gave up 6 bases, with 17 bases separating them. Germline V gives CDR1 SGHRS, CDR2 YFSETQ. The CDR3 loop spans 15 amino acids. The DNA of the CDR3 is TGCGCCAGCAGCGCCTATGGGGGAGGAGGTCAGCCCCAGCATTTT. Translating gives CASSAYGGGGQPQHF.

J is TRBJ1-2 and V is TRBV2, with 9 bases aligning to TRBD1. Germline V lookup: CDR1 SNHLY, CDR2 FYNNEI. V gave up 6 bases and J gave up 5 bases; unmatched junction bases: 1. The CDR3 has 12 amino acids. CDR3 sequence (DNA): TGTGCCAGCAGCGGGACAGGGTATGGCTACACCTTC. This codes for CASSGTGYGYTF. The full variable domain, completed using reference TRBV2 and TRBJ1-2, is EPEVTQTPSHQVTQMGQEVILRCVPISNHLYFYWYRQILGQKVEFLVSFYNNEISEKSEIFDDQFSVERPDGSNFTLKIRSTKLEDSAMYFCASSGTGYGYTFGSGTRLTVV.

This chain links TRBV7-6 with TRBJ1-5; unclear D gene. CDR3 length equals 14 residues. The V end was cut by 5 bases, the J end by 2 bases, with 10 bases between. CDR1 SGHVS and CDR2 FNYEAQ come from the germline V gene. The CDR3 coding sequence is TGTGCCAGCAGCCGAGGTACGGGCAATCAGCCCCAGCATTTT. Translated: CASSRGTGNQPQHF.

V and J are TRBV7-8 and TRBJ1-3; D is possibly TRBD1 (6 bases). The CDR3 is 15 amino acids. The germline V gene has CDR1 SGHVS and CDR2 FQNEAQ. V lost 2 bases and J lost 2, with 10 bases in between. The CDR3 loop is CASSLYEGAGNTIYF. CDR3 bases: TGTGCCAGCAGCTTATATGAGGGGGCTGGAAACACCATATATTTT.

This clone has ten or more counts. The DNA for the CDR3 is TGTGCCAGCAGCTTAGCGAAAGGAGCGGGGGGGCACAATGAGCAGTTCTTC. Translating it yields CASSLAKGAGGHNEQFF. The chain carries TRBV7-8 and TRBJ2-1; 10 bases line up with TRBD2. V trimming: 0 bases; J trimming: 5 bases; junction bases outside the gene matches: 7. This CDR3 is built from 17 residues. CDR1 and CDR2 (germline): SGHVS, FQNEAQ.

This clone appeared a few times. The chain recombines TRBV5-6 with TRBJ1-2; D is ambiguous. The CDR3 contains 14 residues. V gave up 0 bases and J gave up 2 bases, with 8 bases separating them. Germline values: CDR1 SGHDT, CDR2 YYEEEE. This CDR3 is CASSLARWNYGYTF. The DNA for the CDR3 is TGTGCCAGCAGCTTGGCCAGGTGGAACTATGGCTACACCTTC.

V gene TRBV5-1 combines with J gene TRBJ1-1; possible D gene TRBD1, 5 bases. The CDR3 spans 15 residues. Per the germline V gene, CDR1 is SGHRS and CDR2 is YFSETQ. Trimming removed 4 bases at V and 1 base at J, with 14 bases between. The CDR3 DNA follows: TGCGCCAGCAGCCTTATACTCGGGGGGAACACTGAAGCTTTCTTT. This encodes CASSLILGGNTEAFF. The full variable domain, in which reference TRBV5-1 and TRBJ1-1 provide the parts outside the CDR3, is KAGVTQTPRYLIKTRGQQVTLSCSPISGHRSVSWYQQTPGQGLQFLFEYFSETQRNKGNFPGRFSGRQFSNSRSEMNVSTLELGDSALYLCASSLILGGNTEAFFGQGTRLTVV.

CDR3 nucleotide sequence: TGTGCCAGCAGCCAAGCTCAGGGATACAAAAACATTCAGTACTTC. It yields the protein CASSQAQGYKNIQYF. The J gene is TRBJ2-4, the V gene TRBV3-1 (or the pseudogene TRBV3-2); D may be TRBD1 (5 bases). The V gene's germline CDR1 is LGHDT and CDR2 YNNKEL (reference sequence). This CDR3 is 15 amino acids long. V lost 1 base to trimming and J lost 3 bases, with 10 bases between them.